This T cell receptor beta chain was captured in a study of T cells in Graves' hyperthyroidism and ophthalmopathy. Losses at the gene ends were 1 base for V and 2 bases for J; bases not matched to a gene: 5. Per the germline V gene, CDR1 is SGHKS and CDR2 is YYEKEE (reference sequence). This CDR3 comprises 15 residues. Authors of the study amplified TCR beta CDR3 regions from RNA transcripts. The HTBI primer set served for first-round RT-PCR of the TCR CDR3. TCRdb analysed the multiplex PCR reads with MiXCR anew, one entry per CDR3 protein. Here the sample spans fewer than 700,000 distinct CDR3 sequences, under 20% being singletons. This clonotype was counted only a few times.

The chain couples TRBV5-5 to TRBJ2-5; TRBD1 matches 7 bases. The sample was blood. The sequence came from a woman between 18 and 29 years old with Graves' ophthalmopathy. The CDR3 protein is CASSLFSRGQETQYF. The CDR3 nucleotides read TGTGCCAGCAGCTTGTTCTCCAGGGGGCAAGAGACCCAGTACTTC.